These 11 T cell receptor beta chains were all obtained from the same sample, sequenced in a study of cytomegalovirus exposure and HLA in healthy donors (dated by TCRdb to 2016 to 2017). The library was generated by the immunoSEQ multiplex PCR assay. For the multiplex PCR, a mixture combining 60 forward primers for TCR Vbeta segments and 13 reverse primers for TCR Jbeta segments was used. TCRdb retrieved this table from immuneACCESS and kept in-frame rearrangements only. Not all clones are present; in checked studies, unresolved V genes account for under half, and no reason is known for the remainder. In all, the sample holds some 120,000 clones, and approximately 85% of those were seen once. The leading ten clones occupy approximately 11% of the sample. The sample taken for sequencing was PBMCs. These receptors originate from a male donor in good health and CMV-seropositive.

This clone showed up just a few times. The genes are TRBV5-6 and TRBJ1-2; 8 nucleotides agree with TRBD1. The J segment lost 5 bases and the V segment lost 2 bases, leaving 11 bases of the junction unmatched. The CDR3 extends over 16 amino acids. CDR1 is SGHDT and CDR2 is YYEEEE in the germline V gene. CDR3 region: CASSFGAWTGIYGYTF. The CDR3 nucleotides are TGTGCCAGCAGCTTTGGGGCCTGGACAGGGATTTATGGCTACACCTTC.

CDR3 in DNA: TGTGCTAGCTCGCCCGGACTTAACACCGGGGAGCTGTTTTTT. It specifies CASSPGLNTGELFF. The V call is TRBV7-7, the J call TRBJ2-2; possibly TRBD2 for D (5 bases). The CDR3 runs to 14 residues. Germline lookup yields CDR1 SSHAT and CDR2 FNYEAQ (reference sequence). The full variable domain, its missing parts supplied by reference TRBV7-7 and TRBJ2-2, is GAGVSQSPRYKVTKRGQDVTLRCDPISSHATLYWYQQALGQGPEFLTYFNYEAQPDKSGLPSDRFSAERPEGSISTLTIQRTEQRDSAMYRCASSPGLNTGELFFGEGSRLTVL.

This clone was counted only a few times. The sample holds other DNA sequences that translate to the same CDR3. The chain combines TRBV5-1 with TRBJ1-1, with D unresolved. The length of the CDR3 is 11 residues. Trimming cost V 5 bases and J 5 bases, with 7 bases left between them. Germline loops: CDR1 SGHRS, CDR2 YFSETQ. The chain's CDR3 is CASRQETEAFF. DNA of the CDR3: TGCGCCAGCAGGCAGGAAACTGAAGCTTTCTTT.

The rearrangement links TRBV5-4 to TRBJ2-1; 16 bases are a match to TRBD2. The CDR3 consists of 19 residues. The ends lost 7 bases at V and 4 bases at J; junction bases unmatched: 14. The germline V gene encodes CDR1 SGHNT and CDR2 YYREEE (reference sequence). CDR3 sequence: CASGSPGTSGRERYNEQFF. The CDR3 DNA is TGTGCCAGCGGCTCCCCCGGGACTAGCGGGAGGGAGAGGTACAATGAGCAGTTCTTC.

The V and J genes are TRBV28 and TRBJ2-5; 8 bases agree with TRBD1. V was pared by 6 bases and J by 1 base, with 10 bases of the junction left unmatched. Germline V lookup: CDR1 MDHEN, CDR2 SYDVKM. The CDR3 has 16 amino acids. The CDR3 sequence: CASRTPQGAGQETQYF. The CDR3 coding sequence is TGTGCCAGCAGGACGCCCCAGGGGGCAGGCCAAGAGACCCAGTACTTC.

This chain joins TRBV4-3 and TRBJ2-1, with 8 bases fitting TRBD2. V trimming: 4 bases; J trimming: 8 bases; junction bases outside the gene matches: 10. Germline V gives CDR1 LGHNA, CDR2 YSLEER. CDR3 size: 15 residues. This CDR3 is CASSPVREGRDEQFF. The CDR3 nucleotides read TGCGCCAGCAGCCCCGTACGGGAGGGCCGGGATGAGCAGTTCTTC.

This clone was detected once. The rearrangement joins TRBV7-3 to TRBJ1-1; TRBD1 aligns across 7 bases. J lost 3 bases, V lost 5 bases, and 3 bases had no gene match. Germline lookup yields CDR1 SGHTA and CDR2 FQGTGA. The CDR3 contains 13 residues. This CDR3 reads CASSRDRDTEAFF. CDR3 nucleotides: TGTGCCAGCAGCAGGGACAGAGACACTGAAGCTTTCTTT.

The rearrangement joins TRBV7-2 to TRBJ2-7, with D maybe TRBD2 (5 bases). V lost 1 base to trimming and J lost 4 bases, with 14 bases between them. This CDR3 is 15 amino acids long. Germline values: CDR1 SGHTA, CDR2 FQGNSA. The CDR3 region has the DNA TGTGCCAGCAGCTTAGGGAGGAGACGGGATTACGAGCAGTACTTC. Its protein product is CASSLGRRRDYEQYF. The whole variable domain, filled in from reference TRBV7-2 and TRBJ2-7, reads GAGVSQSPSNKVTEKGKDVELRCDPISGHTALYWYRQSLGQGLEFLIYFQGNSAPDKSGLPSDRFSAERTGGSVSTLTIQRTQQEDSAVYLCASSLGRRRDYEQYFGPGTRLTVT.

This clone was observed a handful of times. The genes are TRBV18 and TRBJ2-7, with TRBD1 identical over 8 bases. Per the germline V gene, CDR1 is KGHSH and CDR2 is LQKENI. The CDR3 is 15 residues long. The ends lost 1 base at V and 1 base at J; junction bases unmatched: 3. The CDR3 region has the DNA TGTGCCAGCTCACCACAGGGGACAGGTTCCTACGAGCAGTACTTC. As protein: CASSPQGTGSYEQYF.

This clone was seen a few times. The J gene is TRBJ2-5, the V gene TRBV28, with TRBD2 matching over 11 bases. Unmatched junction bases numbered 8, after V lost 4 bases and J lost 4 bases. This CDR3 has 16 amino acids. Germline values: CDR1 MDHEN, CDR2 SYDVKM. This chain's CDR3 is CASSYLSGRAGETQYF. The CDR3 DNA follows: TGTGCCAGCAGTTACCTTAGCGGGAGGGCCGGAGAGACCCAGTACTTC.

V and J are TRBV7-9 and TRBJ1-5; TRBD1 aligns across 8 bases. Germline V lookup: CDR1 SEHNR, CDR2 FQNEAQ (reference sequence). This CDR3 comprises 17 residues. The junction had 13 bases not matched to a gene; V was cut back by 5 bases and J by 4 bases. The CDR3 reads CASSLGTGLGGNQPQHF. DNA of the CDR3: TGTGCCAGCAGCCTTGGGACAGGCCTGGGGGGGAATCAGCCCCAGCATTTT.